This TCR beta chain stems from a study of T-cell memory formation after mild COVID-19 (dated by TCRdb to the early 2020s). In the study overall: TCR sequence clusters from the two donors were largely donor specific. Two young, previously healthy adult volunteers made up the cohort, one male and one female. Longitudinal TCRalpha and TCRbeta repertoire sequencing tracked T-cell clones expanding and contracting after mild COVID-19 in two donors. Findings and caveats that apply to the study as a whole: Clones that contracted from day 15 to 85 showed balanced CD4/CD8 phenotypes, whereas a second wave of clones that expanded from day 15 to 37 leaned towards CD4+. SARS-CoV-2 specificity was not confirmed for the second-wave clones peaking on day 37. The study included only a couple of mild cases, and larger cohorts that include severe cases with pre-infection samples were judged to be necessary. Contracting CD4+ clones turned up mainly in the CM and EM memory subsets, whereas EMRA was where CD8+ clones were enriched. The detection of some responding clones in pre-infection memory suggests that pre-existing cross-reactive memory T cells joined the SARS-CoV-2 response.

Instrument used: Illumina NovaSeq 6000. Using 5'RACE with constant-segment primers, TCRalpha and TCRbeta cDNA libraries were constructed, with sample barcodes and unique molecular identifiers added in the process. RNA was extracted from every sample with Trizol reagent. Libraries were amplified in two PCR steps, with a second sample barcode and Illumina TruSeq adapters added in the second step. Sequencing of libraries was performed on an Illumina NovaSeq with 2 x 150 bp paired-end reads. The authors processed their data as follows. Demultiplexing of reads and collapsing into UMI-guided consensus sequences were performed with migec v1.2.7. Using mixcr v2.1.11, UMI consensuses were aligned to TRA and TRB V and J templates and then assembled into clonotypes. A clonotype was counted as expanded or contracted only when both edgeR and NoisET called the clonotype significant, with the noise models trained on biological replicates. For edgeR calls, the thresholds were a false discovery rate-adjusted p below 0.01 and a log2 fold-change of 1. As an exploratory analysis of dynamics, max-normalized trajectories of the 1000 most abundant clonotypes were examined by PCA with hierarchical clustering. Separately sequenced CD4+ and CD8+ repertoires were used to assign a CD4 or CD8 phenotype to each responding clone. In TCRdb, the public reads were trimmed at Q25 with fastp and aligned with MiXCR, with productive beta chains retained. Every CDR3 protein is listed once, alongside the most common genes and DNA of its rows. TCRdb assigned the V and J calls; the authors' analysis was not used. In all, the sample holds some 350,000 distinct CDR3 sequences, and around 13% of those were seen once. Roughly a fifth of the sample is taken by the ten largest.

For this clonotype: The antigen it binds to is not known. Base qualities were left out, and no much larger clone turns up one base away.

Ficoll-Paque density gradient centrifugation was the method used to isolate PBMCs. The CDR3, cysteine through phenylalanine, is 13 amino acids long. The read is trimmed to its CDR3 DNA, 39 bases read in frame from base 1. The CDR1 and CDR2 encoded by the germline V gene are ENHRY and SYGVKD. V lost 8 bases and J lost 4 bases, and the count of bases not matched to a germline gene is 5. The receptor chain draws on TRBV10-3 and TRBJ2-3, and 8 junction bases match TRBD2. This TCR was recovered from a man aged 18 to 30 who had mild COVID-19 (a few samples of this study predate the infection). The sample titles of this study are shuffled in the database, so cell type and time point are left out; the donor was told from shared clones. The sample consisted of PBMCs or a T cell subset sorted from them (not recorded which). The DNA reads TGTGCCATCGCGGCGGGGGGCCCAGATACGCAGTATTTT. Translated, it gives CAIAAGGPDTQYF.